The rows below give T cell receptor beta chains drawn from one sample of a study of control samples from healthy donors and cancer patients. Measured with immunoSEQ multiplex PCR; TCRdb has only the in-frame clones, and not every one. The sample contains 350,000 to 450,000 clones, 80% to 95% of which appear only once. The sequencing input was PBMCs. The receptors stem from a man in his forties with head and neck cancer. Both conserved end residues are part of each CDR3. D genes are given only for firm matches.

V: TRBV21-1; D: .; J: TRBJ2-5; CDR3: CASSRQVQETQYF; DNA: TGTGCCAGCAGCAGACAGGTCCAAGAGACCCAGTACTTC
V: TRBV9; D: .; J: TRBJ2-7; CDR3: CASSNSYEQYF; DNA: TGTGCCAGCAGTAACTCCTACGAGCAGTACTTC
V: TRBV27; D: .; J: TRBJ1-2; CDR3: CASRPAATSSGYTF; DNA: TGTGCCAGCAGGCCGGCGGCAACATCCAGTGGCTACACCTTC
V: TRBV18; D: .; J: TRBJ1-3; CDR3: CASSPPFRVGGNTIYF; DNA: TGTGCCAGCTCACCACCGTTCCGGGTGGGCGGAAACACCATATATTTT
V: TRBV11-2; D: TRBD2; J: TRBJ2-1; CDR3: CASSLTPLTSVLGNEQFF; DNA: TGTGCCAGCAGCTTAACCCCCCTAACTAGCGTGTTGGGGAATGAGCAGTTCTTC
V: TRBV2; D: .; J: TRBJ2-7; CDR3: CASGFETGDPYEQYF; DNA: TGTGCCAGCGGTTTCGAGACAGGCGATCCCTACGAGCAGTACTTC
V: TRBV6-5; D: .; J: TRBJ2-7; CDR3: CASKRDRDLYEQYF; DNA: TGTGCCAGCAAGAGGGACCGAGACCTCTACGAGCAGTACTTC
V: TRBV28; D: .; J: TRBJ1-4; CDR3: CASSSGNEKLFF; DNA: TGTGCCAGCAGTTCGGGAAATGAAAAACTGTTTTTT
V: TRBV19; D: TRBD2; J: TRBJ2-7; CDR3: CASSIAGGTDEQYF; DNA: TGTGCCAGTAGTATCGCGGGAGGGACCGACGAGCAGTACTTC
V: TRBV28; D: TRBD1; J: TRBJ2-2; CDR3: CAISDRAGVTGELFF; DNA: TGTGCCATCTCCGACAGGGCTGGAGTCACCGGGGAGCTGTTTTTT
V: TRBV11-3; D: .; J: TRBJ2-1; CDR3: CASSLEGPQGGSYNEQFF; DNA: TGTGCCAGCAGCTTAGAAGGCCCACAAGGAGGCTCCTACAATGAGCAGTTCTTC
V: TRBV6-2/TRBV6-3; D: .; J: TRBJ1-1; CDR3: CASSYSIGLPVGTEAFF; DNA: TGTGCCAGCAGTTACTCAATAGGCCTCCCCGTGGGCACTGAAGCTTTCTTT
V: TRBV9; D: .; J: TRBJ2-2; CDR3: CASSVTDTGELFF; DNA: TGTGCCAGCAGCGTAACGGACACCGGGGAGCTGTTTTTT
V: TRBV27; D: .; J: TRBJ2-3; CDR3: CASSWSPSTDTQYF; DNA: TGTGCCAGCAGTTGGTCCCCTAGCACAGATACGCAGTATTTT
V: TRBV11-3; D: TRBD1; J: TRBJ2-3; CDR3: CASSFRQGAGTDTQYF; DNA: TGTGCCAGCAGCTTCCGACAGGGGGCGGGCACAGATACGCAGTATTTT
V: TRBV27; D: .; J: TRBJ2-7; CDR3: CASSFSAGPYEQYF; DNA: TGTGCCAGCAGTTTCTCGGCAGGCCCCTACGAGCAGTACTTC
V: TRBV6-1; D: .; J: TRBJ1-6; CDR3: CASSEALESPLHF; DNA: TGTGCCAGCAGTGAAGCGCTGGAATCACCCCTCCACTTT